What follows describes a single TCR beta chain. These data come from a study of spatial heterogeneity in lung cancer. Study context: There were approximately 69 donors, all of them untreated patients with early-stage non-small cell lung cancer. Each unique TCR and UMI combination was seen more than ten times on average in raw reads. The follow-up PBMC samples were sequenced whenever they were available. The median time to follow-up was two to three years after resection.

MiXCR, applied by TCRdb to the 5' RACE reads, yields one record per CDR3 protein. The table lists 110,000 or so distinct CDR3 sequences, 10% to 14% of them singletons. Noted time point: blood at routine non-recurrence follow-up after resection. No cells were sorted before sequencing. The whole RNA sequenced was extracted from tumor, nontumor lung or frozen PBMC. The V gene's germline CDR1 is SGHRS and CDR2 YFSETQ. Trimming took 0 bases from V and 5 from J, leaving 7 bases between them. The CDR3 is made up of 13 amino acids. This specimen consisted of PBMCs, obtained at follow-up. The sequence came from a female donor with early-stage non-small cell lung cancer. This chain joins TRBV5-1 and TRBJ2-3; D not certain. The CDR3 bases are TGCGCCAGCAGCTTGGTCACGGGAGATACGCAGTATTTT. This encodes CASSLVTGDTQYF. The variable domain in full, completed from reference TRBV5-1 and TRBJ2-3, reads KAGVTQTPRYLIKTRGQQVTLSCSPISGHRSVSWYQQTPGQGLQFLFEYFSETQRNKGNFPGRFSGRQFSNSRSEMNVSTLELGDSALYLCASSLVTGDTQYFGPGTRLTVL.